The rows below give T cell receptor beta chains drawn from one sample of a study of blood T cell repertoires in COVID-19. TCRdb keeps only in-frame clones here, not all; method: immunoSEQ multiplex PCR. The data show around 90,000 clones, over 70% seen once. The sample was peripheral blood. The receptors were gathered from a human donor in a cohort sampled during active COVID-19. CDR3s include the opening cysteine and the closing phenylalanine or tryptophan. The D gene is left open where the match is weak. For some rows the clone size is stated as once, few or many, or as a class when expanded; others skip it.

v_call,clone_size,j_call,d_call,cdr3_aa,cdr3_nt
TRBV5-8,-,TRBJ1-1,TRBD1,CASSLGQGAAFF,TGTGCCAGCAGCTTGGGACAGGGGGCAGCTTTCTTT
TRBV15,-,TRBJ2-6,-,CATSRGGAGANVLTF,TGTGCCACCAGCAGAGGGGGCGCTGGGGCCAACGTCCTGACTTTC
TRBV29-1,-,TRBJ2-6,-,CSVGGAGSYSGANVLTF,TGCAGCGTTGGCGGGGCAGGTTCTTACTCTGGGGCCAACGTCCTGACTTTC
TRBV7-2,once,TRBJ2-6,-,CASRRGGAGANVLTF,TGTGCCAGCAGACGAGGGGGGGCTGGGGCCAACGTCCTGACTTTC
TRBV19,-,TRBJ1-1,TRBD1,CASRTPGQGGFEAFF,TGTGCCAGTAGAACCCCGGGACAGGGAGGTTTTGAAGCTTTCTTT
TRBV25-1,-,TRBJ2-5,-,CASSVGGGETQYF,TGTGCCAGCAGTGTAGGGGGTGGAGAGACCCAGTACTTC
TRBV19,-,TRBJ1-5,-,CASIKQGGNQPQHF,TGTGCCAGTATTAAACAGGGTGGCAATCAGCCCCAGCATTTT
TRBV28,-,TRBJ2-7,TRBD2,CASSLLAGAGEQYF,TGTGCCAGCAGTTTATTGGCGGGAGCAGGGGAGCAGTACTTC
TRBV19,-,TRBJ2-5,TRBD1,CASSRDRWQETQYF,TGTGCCAGTAGTAGGGACAGGTGGCAAGAGACCCAGTACTTC
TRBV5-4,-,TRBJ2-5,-,CASSLAQREETQYF,TGTGCCAGCAGCTTGGCGCAGAGGGAAGAGACCCAGTACTTC
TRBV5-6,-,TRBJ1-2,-,CASSLISGQGGYTF,TGTGCCAGCAGCTTGATCTCCGGCCAGGGAGGCTACACCTTC
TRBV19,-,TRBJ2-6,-,CASSLTSGLISGANVLTF,TGTGCCAGTAGCCTCACGTCGGGACTCATCTCTGGGGCCAACGTCCTGACTTTC
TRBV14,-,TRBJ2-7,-,CASSQESRRRGYEQYF,TGTGCCAGCAGCCAAGAAAGCAGGCGGCGGGGCTACGAGCAGTACTTC
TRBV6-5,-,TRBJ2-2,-,CASSQGSTGELFF,TGTGCCAGCAGCCAGGGCTCCACCGGGGAGCTGTTTTTT
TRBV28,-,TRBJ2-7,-,CASSLLGNAYEQYF,TGTGCCAGCAGTTTACTCGGGAATGCCTACGAGCAGTACTTC
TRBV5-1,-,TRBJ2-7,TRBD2,CASSPTFATGLGSYEQYF,TGCGCCAGCAGCCCAACGTTCGCGACGGGACTAGGTTCATACGAGCAGTACTTC
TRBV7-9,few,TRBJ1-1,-,CASSASAAEAFF,TGTGCCAGCAGCGCCTCCGCAGCTGAAGCTTTCTTT
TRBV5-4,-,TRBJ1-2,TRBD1,CASSTDRGRSGYTF,TGTGCCAGCAGCACGGACAGGGGGCGAAGTGGCTACACCTTC
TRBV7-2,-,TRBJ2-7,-,CASSPARGLSYEQYF,TGTGCCAGCAGCCCCGCCCGTGGCCTCTCCTACGAGCAGTACTTC
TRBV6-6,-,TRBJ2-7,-,CASTTPSGYEQYF,TGTGCCAGCACCACCCCGTCCGGCTACGAGCAGTACTTC
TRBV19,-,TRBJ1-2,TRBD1,CASSPWTGDGYTF,TGTGCCAGTAGTCCCTGGACAGGTGATGGCTACACCTTC
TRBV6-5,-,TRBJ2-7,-,CASSSQASYEQYF,TGTGCCAGCAGTTCTCAGGCCTCCTACGAGCAGTACTTC
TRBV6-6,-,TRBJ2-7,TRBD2,CAAGSGRAYEQYF,TGTGCCGCCGGTAGCGGGAGGGCCTACGAGCAGTACTTC
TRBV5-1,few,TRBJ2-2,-,CASSLDSITGELFF,TGCGCCAGCAGCCTGGACAGCATCACCGGGGAGCTGTTTTTT
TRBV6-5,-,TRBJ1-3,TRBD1,CASSYSDRVGNTIYF,TGTGCCAGCAGTTACTCGGACAGGGTTGGAAACACCATATATTTT
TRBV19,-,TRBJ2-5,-,CASRTRHRDTQETQYF,TGTGCCAGTAGGACCCGACACCGGGACACCCAAGAGACCCAGTACTTC
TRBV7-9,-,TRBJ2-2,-,CASSLGSGSFTGELFF,TGTGCCAGCAGCTTAGGGTCAGGGTCTTTCACCGGGGAGCTGTTTTTT
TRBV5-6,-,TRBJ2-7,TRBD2,CASSLWGGSYEQYF,TGTGCCAGCAGCTTGTGGGGGGGATCCTACGAGCAGTACTTC
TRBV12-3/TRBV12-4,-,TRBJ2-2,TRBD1,CASINRGAGELFF,TGTGCCAGCATTAACAGGGGAGCCGGGGAGCTGTTTTTT
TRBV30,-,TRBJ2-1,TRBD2,CALYSGRPLEQFF,TGTGCCTTATATAGCGGGAGGCCGTTGGAGCAGTTCTTC
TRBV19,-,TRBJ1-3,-,CASHEGAAGNTIYF,TGTGCCAGCCACGAAGGGGCGGCTGGAAACACCATATATTTT
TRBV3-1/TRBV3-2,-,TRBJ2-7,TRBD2,CATSRSGRSDEQYF,TGTGCCACCTCGAGAAGCGGGAGGTCTGACGAGCAGTACTTC
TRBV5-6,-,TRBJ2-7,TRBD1,CASSWNRGESNF,TGTGCCAGCAGCTGGAACAGGGGGGAGTCGAACTTC
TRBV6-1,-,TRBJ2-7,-,CASSDTGSYEQYF,TGTGCCAGCAGTGACACAGGATCCTACGAGCAGTACTTC
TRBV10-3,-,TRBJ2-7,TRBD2,CAISERGAGGSEQYF,TGTGCCATCAGCGAAAGGGGGGCGGGAGGCTCCGAGCAGTACTTC
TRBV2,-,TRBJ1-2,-,CASSENSYGYTF,TGTGCCAGCAGTGAAAACAGCTATGGCTACACCTTC
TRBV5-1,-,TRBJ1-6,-,CASSLKGTGGSPLHF,TGCGCCAGCAGCTTGAAAGGGACTGGGGGTTCACCCCTCCACTTT
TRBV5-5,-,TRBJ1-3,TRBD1,CASSRGQGGNTIYF,TGTGCCAGCAGCCGGGGACAGGGAGGAAACACCATATATTTT
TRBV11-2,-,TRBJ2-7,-,CASSFRGASYEQYF,TGTGCCAGCAGCTTCCGCGGGGCCTCTTACGAGCAGTACTTC
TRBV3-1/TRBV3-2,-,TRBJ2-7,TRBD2,CASSQGSGLASEQYF,TGTGCCAGCAGCCAAGGAAGCGGACTAGCAAGTGAGCAGTACTTC
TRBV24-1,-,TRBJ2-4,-,CATSDSGAKNIQYF,TGTGCCACCAGTGATTCGGGAGCCAAAAACATTCAGTACTTC
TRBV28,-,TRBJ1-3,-,CASSTNSGNTIYF,TGTGCCAGCAGCACTAACTCTGGAAACACCATATATTTT
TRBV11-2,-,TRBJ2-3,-,CASSLIQGRDTQYF,TGTGCCAGCAGCTTAATCCAGGGTAGAGATACGCAGTATTTT
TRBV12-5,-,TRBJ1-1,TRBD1,CASGLAGTGGTTFF,TGTGCTAGTGGTTTGGCGGGGACAGGGGGGACGACTTTCTTT
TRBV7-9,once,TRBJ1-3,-,CASSLQGPGNTIYF,TGTGCCAGCAGCTTGCAGGGGCCTGGAAACACCATATATTTT